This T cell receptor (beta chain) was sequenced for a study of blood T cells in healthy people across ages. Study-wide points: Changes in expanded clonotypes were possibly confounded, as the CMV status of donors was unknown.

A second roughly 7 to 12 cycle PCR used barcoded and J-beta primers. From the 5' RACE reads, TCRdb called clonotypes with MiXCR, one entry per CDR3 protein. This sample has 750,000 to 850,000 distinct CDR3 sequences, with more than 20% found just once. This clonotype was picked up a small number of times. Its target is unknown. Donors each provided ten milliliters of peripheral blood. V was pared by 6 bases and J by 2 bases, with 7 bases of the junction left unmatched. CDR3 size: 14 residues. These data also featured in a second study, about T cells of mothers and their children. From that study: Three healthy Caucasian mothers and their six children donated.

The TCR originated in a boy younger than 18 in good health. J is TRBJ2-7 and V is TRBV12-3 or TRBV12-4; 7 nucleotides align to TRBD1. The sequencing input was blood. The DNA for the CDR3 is TGTGCCAGCAGGGCAGGGGGTATTGCCTACGAGCAGTACTTC. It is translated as CASRAGGIAYEQYF.